This T cell receptor (beta chain) is from a study of T cell responses to AZD1222 COVID-19 vaccine (dated by TCRdb to 2020 to 2023). As for the study more broadly: Because spike-specific TCR depth and breadth did not differ between the two schedules, AZD1222 recipients who got a second dose at roughly 4 weeks were pooled with those who got a second dose at roughly 12 weeks. TCR sequencing was performed for more than 230 trial participants, of whom around 210 were given two doses of AZD1222 and about 25 were given two doses of MenACWY control vaccine. Trial participants were enrolled by age into 18-55, 56-69 and 70-plus year subgroups, with around 140, 26 and 57 TCR-sequenced participants respectively.

The junction shows trimming of 5 bases on V and 8 bases on J, plus 9 bases between the germline ends. Sequences SQVTM (CDR1) and ANQGSEA (CDR2) are obtained from the germline V gene. From cysteine to phenylalanine, the CDR3 is 10 amino acids long. Only the CDR3 region is kept as DNA, spanning 30 bases read in frame from base 1. Notes on this clone: What antigen it recognizes has not been identified. The record has no base qualities; no much larger clone is one base away.

Per the publication, the time point label means: baseline before first vaccination. Samples from vaccinated people were obtained from the UK trials COV001 and COV002, which included a single-blind randomized controlled phase 2/3 trial of AZD1222 (ChAdOx1 nCoV-19) in healthy adults. For TCRbeta chain sequencing, PBMC samples were collected from trial participants at day 0 and at day 28 after the second dose. Broad study findings and their caveats: Conclusions about previously exposed vaccinees are limited because only 5 or 6 AZD1222 recipients were SARS-CoV-2 seropositive at baseline. After two AZD1222 doses, spike-specific TCR breadth and depth were significantly higher than at day 0 and than in MenACWY recipients. Most participants were white British and females outnumbered males, and the authors suggested that clonal diversity may have been underestimated. Because no day 14 peak-response samples were available, repertoires were characterized only after the peak T cell response. Reportedly, close to half of the unique spike-specific TCRs recognized epitopes lying outside the regions that are mutated in the B.1.351 and B.1.1.7 variants. In the small 56-69-year group, the increase in depth fell short of significance, most likely because of low power. CD4 TCRs associated with the vaccine covered the entire spike protein, and the dominant responses were in regions 160-218 and 743-854.

The CDR3 regions of human TCRbeta chains were subjected to immunosequencing. The study's processing was this. Repertoire TCRs were checked for matches against a reference library of SARS-CoV-2-specific TCRs that had been generated using the MIRA antigen-specificity platform. Breadth meant the fraction of unique TCRs that were SARS-CoV-2-associated, whereas depth meant the fraction of total T cells that were SARS-CoV-2-associated. Using the MIRA data, each spike-specific TCR was mapped to the spike region that the TCR reacts to and placed in a CD4 or CD8 class. Log10-transformed breadth and depth values were compared by one-way ANOVA with Sidak's multiple comparisons tests. Drawn from immuneACCESS, this table holds only the in-frame rearrangements with V and J called that TCRdb kept. Clones are partly lost; checked studies trace under half to an unresolved V gene and leave the rest unexplained. V, J and clone size derive from that table, while D and trimming were established from the DNA sequence. For this sample the table gives 130,000 or so clones, of which about nine tenths were detected only once. The ten most abundant clones make up roughly 6% of the sample.

This TCR was recovered from an adult in good health. The material sequenced was peripheral blood, taken on day 0 of AZD1222 vaccination. Rearrangement joined TRBV29-1 to TRBJ1-2; a tentative D match to TRBD1 spans 5 bases. The CDR3 here reads CSVPGDGYTF. The sequenced DNA: TGCAGCGTTCCGGGGGACGGCTACACCTTC.